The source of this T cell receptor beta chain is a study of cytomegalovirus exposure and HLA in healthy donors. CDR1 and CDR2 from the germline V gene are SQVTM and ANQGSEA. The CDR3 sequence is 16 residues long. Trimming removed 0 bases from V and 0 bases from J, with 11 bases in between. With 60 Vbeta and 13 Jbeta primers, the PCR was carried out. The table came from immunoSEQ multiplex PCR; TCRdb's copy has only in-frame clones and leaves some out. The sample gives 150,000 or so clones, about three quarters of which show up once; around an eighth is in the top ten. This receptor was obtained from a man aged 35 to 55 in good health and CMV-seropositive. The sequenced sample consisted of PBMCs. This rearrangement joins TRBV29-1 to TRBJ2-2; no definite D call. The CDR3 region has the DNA TGCAGCGTTGAAGATCCGGTCCGCTCGAACACCGGGGAGCTGTTTTTT. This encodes CSVEDPVRSNTGELFF.